These 14 T cell receptor beta chains share one sample of origin, sequenced in a study of CD8 T cells in ankylosing spondylitis. TCRdb ran MiXCR on the 5' RACE reads and lists one entry per CDR3 protein. The data hold under 400,000 distinct CDR3 sequences, with roughly 10% observed a single time. The sequenced sample was blood, either unsorted or a sorted T cell fraction (not recorded which). Source of these receptors: a female donor with ankylosing spondylitis or in good health (not recorded which).

This clonotype appeared many times. The chain has TRBV5-1 and TRBJ1-1; 9 bases are shared with TRBD1. This CDR3 region has 14 residues. The V gene end was trimmed by 8 bases and the J gene end by 5 bases; junction bases not matched to a gene: 10. The germline gives CDR1 SGHRS, CDR2 YFSETQ. CDR3 bases: TGCGCCAGTTCTAGGGGACAGGGAGGGACTGAAGCTTTCTTT. This translates into CASSRGQGGTEAFF.

This clonotype has ten or more counts. The chain joins TRBV5-1 to TRBJ1-4; TRBD1 matches at 7 bases. The junction had 10 bases not matched to a gene; V was cut back by 4 bases and J by 10 bases. In germline, CDR1 is SGHRS, CDR2 YFSETQ. The CDR3 length is 14 residues. CDR3: CASSVGQVGGKLFF. CDR3 nucleotide sequence: TGCGCCAGCAGCGTCGGACAGGTCGGTGGAAAACTGTTTTTT.

The gene calls are TRBV12-5 and TRBJ2-7; the D is unclear. The germline V and J ends were trimmed by 5 bases and 7 bases, with 15 bases remaining between them. This CDR3 is 13 amino acids long. Looked up from germline, CDR1 is LGHNT and CDR2 is FRNRAP. The CDR3 nucleotides read TGTGCTAGTGGTCCCGGACCCTGGGGAGAGCAGTACTTC. Amino acids: CASGPGPWGEQYF.

This clonotype was seen just once. The chain couples TRBV10-3 to TRBJ1-5; no definite D call. The V end was cut by 7 bases, the J end by 0 bases, with 13 bases between. Germline V CDR1 and CDR2: ENHRY, SYGVKD. This CDR3 spans 15 amino acids. DNA of the CDR3: TGTGCCATCAAACGGACGGTGTGTAGCAATCAGCCCCAGCATTTT. Its translation: CAIKRTVCSNQPQHF.

The J gene is TRBJ2-4, the V gene TRBV12-3 or TRBV12-4; 10 bases line up with TRBD2. CDR3 length equals 14 residues. J was trimmed by 7 bases and V by 3 bases; bases with no gene match: 3. CDR3 protein: CASSLPSGGNIQYF. The CDR3, as DNA: TGTGCCAGCAGTTTGCCTAGCGGGGGTAACATTCAGTACTTC.

This clonotype has more than one count but fewer than ten. The chain joins TRBV20-1 to TRBJ1-4; TRBD1 matches at 10 bases. The CDR3 totals 15 residues. V was clipped by 6 bases and J by 2 bases; unmatched bases: 6. Germline-derived CDR1 and CDR2 are DFQATT and SNEGSKA (reference sequence). CDR3 amino acids: CSARQGASTNEKLFF. The CDR3 region has the DNA TGCAGTGCACGACAGGGGGCCTCGACTAATGAAAAACTGTTTTTT.

This clonotype was picked up many times. The CDR3 here is CASSLRDGGAGVGVASTDTQYF. CDR3 nucleotide sequence: TGTGCCAGCAGTTTGAGAGACGGGGGGGCCGGAGTCGGTGTCGCAAGCACAGATACGCAGTATTTT. The chain couples TRBV12-3 or TRBV12-4 to TRBJ2-3; 8 bases align to TRBD2. The J segment lost 0 bases and the V segment lost 3 bases, leaving 23 bases of the junction unmatched. There are 22 residues in the CDR3.

This clonotype was seen ten or more times. V usage is TRBV5-5 and J usage is TRBJ2-5, with D perhaps matching TRBD1 or TRBD2 (6 bases each). V was clipped by 2 bases and J by 7 bases, with 15 bases between them. Germline V gives CDR1 SGHKS, CDR2 YYEKEE (reference sequence). The CDR3 runs to 14 residues. CDR3 DNA: TGTGCCAGCAGCTTACCTGGCAGGGGAGGGACCCAGTACTTC. It specifies CASSLPGRGGTQYF.

As regards this clonotype: Just one base apart from a much larger clone, this may be a read error. The V and J genes are TRBV5-5 and TRBJ2-5; D unclear. There are 14 residues in the CDR3. From germline, CDR1 is SGHKS and CDR2 YYEKEE (reference sequence). The CDR3 DNA follows: TGTGCCAGCAGCTTGGCTAGTAACCAAGAGACCAAGTACTTC. Translating gives CASSLASNQETKYF.

This clonotype was detected many times. The chain employs TRBV20-1 and TRBJ2-4, with 11 bases identical to TRBD2. Germline V gives CDR1 DFQATT, CDR2 SNEGSKA (reference sequence). This CDR3 has 17 amino acids. V lost 1 base, J lost 0 bases, and 5 bases stayed unmatched. The CDR3 spells CSARGLAGGLAKNIQYF. The CDR3 DNA is TGCAGTGCTAGAGGGCTAGCGGGAGGACTAGCCAAAAACATTCAGTACTTC.

This clonotype was found many times. This chain uses TRBV4-2 with TRBJ2-7; 7 nucleotides match TRBD2. CDR3 size: 16 residues. CDR1 LGHNA and CDR2 YNFKEQ come from the germline V gene. The ends lost 2 bases at V and 3 bases at J; junction bases unmatched: 10. The CDR3 nucleotides are TGTGCCAGCAGCCAAAACGGCTTGGGGGGGGTCTACGAGCAGTACTTC. Translation: CASSQNGLGGVYEQYF.

This clonotype was observed many times. The J gene is TRBJ2-3, the V gene TRBV20-1, with D hard to call. V was cut by 7 bases and J by 1 base, with 12 bases left in between. Germline V lookup: CDR1 DFQATT, CDR2 SNEGSKA (reference sequence). This CDR3 contains 13 residues. CDR3 residues: CSVPSRGTDTQYF. The CDR3 nucleotides read TGCAGTGTCCCGAGTAGGGGCACAGATACGCAGTATTTT.

This clonotype was seen more than once but under ten times. The gene calls are TRBV5-1 and TRBJ2-5; a weak D match, TRBD2 (6 bases). The CDR3 loop spans 15 amino acids. V gave up 5 bases and J gave up 5 bases, with 19 bases separating them. Germline V gives CDR1 SGHRS, CDR2 YFSETQ. CDR3: CASRGTSGVEETQYF. In DNA, the CDR3 is TGCGCCAGCAGGGGGACTTCGGGGGTGGAGGAGACCCAGTACTTC.

Many counts were recorded for this clonotype. The chain recombines TRBV20-1 with TRBJ1-4; D perhaps matches TRBD1 (5 bases). The CDR3 is made up of 14 amino acids. The germline gives CDR1 DFQATT, CDR2 SNEGSKA (reference sequence). Trimming shortened V by 7 bases and J by 3 bases, and 15 bases separated the two germline ends. The CDR3 bases are TGCAGTGTCAGGTCTGGGGGGGCTAATGAAAAACTGTTTTTT. Residues: CSVRSGGANEKLFF.